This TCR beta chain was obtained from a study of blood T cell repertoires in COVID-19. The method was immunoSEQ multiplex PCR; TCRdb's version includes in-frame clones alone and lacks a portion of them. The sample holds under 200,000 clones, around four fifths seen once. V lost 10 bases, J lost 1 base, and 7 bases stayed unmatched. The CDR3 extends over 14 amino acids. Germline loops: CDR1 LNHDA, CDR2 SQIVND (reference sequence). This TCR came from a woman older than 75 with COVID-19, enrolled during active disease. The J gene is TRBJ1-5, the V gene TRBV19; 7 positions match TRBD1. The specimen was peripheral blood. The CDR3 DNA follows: TGTGCCACCCGGGACAGCTTGAGCAATCAGCCCCAGCATTTT. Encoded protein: CATRDSLSNQPQHF.